This paragraph covers one TCR beta chain sequence. As yet, its antigen is unknown. This specimen comes from a study of cytomegalovirus exposure and HLA in healthy donors. Study-wide results and caveats: Rarity held for most TCR sequences, but there were some public TCRs that occurred in many donors. Per a prior analysis, the majority of TCR beta V segments were productive roughly 87% or roughly 30% of the time. Among TCR beta chains of equal frequency, HLA-associated ones were more clonally expanded in a later analysis.

13 Jbeta primers and 60 Vbeta primers were used for the PCR. Clones were read by immunoSEQ multiplex PCR, and TCRdb kept only the in-frame ones, dropping some. The profile shows about 110,000 clones, more than 65% of them singletons. Germline CDR1 MNHEY, CDR2 SVGAGI. The CDR3 contains 16 residues. V was pared by 1 base and J by 6 bases, with 19 bases between. The clonotype originates from a man aged 25 to 40 in good health and CMV-seronegative. Source material: PBMCs. The chain couples TRBV6-5 to TRBJ2-7; a weak D match, TRBD2 (7 bases). The CDR3 nucleotides are TGTGCCAGCAGTTACTTGGGGCTAGCGGAGGGGGGCGAGCAGTACTTC. Translation gives CASSYLGLAEGGEQYF.